This TCR beta chain was obtained from a study of blood T cell repertoires in COVID-19. The wider study: The United States, Italy and Spain were the sources of the acute and convalescent COVID-19 samples. Sources were T cells, B-cell-depleted T cells, or PBMCs; the material itself was cDNA or gDNA.

This clone came up a few times. Original data processing: Using reference gene primer amplification, nucleated cell counts were estimated. TCRdb's copy holds only in-frame clones and misses some; the assay was immunoSEQ multiplex PCR. That table gives V, J and clone size, and the DNA gave D and trimming. Of 95,000 to 150,000 clones listed, over 75% are singletons. V trimming: 5 bases; J trimming: 0 bases; junction bases outside the gene matches: 14. Looked up from germline, CDR1 is MDHEN and CDR2 is SYDVKM. This CDR3 is built from 18 residues. The clonotype was recovered from a man aged 55 to 70 with active or convalescent COVID-19. V is TRBV28 and J is TRBJ1-1, with 8 bases lining up with TRBD1. The sequenced material came from peripheral blood. CDR3 DNA: TGTGCCAGCAGTGCTCCCGGACAGGGTCTTCTCATGAACACTGAAGCTTTCTTT. As protein: CASSAPGQGLLMNTEAFF.